A few counts support the clone carrying this TCR beta chain. The data were obtained in a study of blood T cell repertoires in COVID-19. About the research overall: Acute and convalescent COVID-19 specimens originated in the United States, Italy and Spain.

The authors' processing: Scientists estimated how many nucleated cells there were by amplifying reference gene primers. Sequencing was performed with immunoSEQ multiplex PCR; in TCRdb, only in-frame clones are kept and a portion is missing. V, J and clone size reflect that table, while D and trimming were determined from the DNA. The table records about 76,000 clones, more than 75% of them present only once. This CDR3 is built from 15 residues. CDR1 is MNHNS and CDR2 is SASEGT in the germline V gene. V shed 2 bases and J shed 1 base, with 9 bases lying between them. The material sequenced was peripheral blood. The TCR was taken from a human donor in a cohort sampled during active COVID-19. The chain recombines TRBV6-1 with TRBJ1-5; unclear D gene. The CDR3 DNA follows: TGTGCCAGCAGTGAACTTGCGGGGAGCAATCAGCCCCAGCATTTT. It codes for CASSELAGSNQPQHF.